Sequencing of this T cell receptor beta chain was carried out in a study of blood T cell repertoires in COVID-19. Per the original methods: Amplification from reference gene primers served as the basis for estimated nucleated cell counts. The method was immunoSEQ multiplex PCR; TCRdb's version includes in-frame clones alone and lacks a portion of them. The DNA was the basis for D and trimming; V, J and clone size are from that table. There are around 160,000 clones in the sample; about 86% occur only once, and around 0.99% lies in the top ten. This clone was detected a few times. Sequencing was performed on peripheral blood. The receptor's source is a man aged 18 to 35 with acute or convalescent COVID-19.

In DNA form, the CDR3 reads TGTGCCTCGGACAGGGGGCCTGGAAACACCATATATTTT. Translation gives CASDRGPGNTIYF. This chain links TRBV28 with TRBJ1-3; the match to TRBD1 covers 11 bases. V was pared by 11 bases and J by 2 bases, with 2 bases of the junction left unmatched. CDR1 is MDHEN, CDR2 SYDVKM, per germline. This CDR3 has 13 residues.